The next 32 T cell receptor beta chains were all read from a single sample in a study of cytomegalovirus exposure and HLA in healthy donors. With 60 Vbeta and 13 Jbeta primers, the PCR was carried out. Data came from immunoSEQ multiplex PCR; TCRdb stores just in-frame clones and leaves some out. The sample has some 150,000 clones, just over 75% seen once; the top ten hold more than 2%. Sequenced input: PBMCs. These receptors came from a woman younger than 45 in good health and CMV-seropositive.

The chain employs TRBV7-8 and TRBJ1-4, with TRBD1 matching over 8 bases. The CDR3 extends over 16 amino acids. Germline CDR1 SGHVS, CDR2 FQNEAQ. The J segment lost 10 bases and the V segment lost 5 bases, leaving 15 bases of the junction unmatched. For the CDR3, the DNA is TGTGCCAGCAGCGGACGACAGGGGAGGTCCTTAATAAAACTGTTTTTT. It specifies CASSGRQGRSLIKLFF.

This clone was seen more than once but under ten times. The chain combines TRBV5-6 with TRBJ2-5; 7 nucleotides match TRBD2. CDR1 and CDR2 (germline): SGHDT, YYEEEE. The CDR3 length is 14 residues. With V trimmed by 4 bases and J by 9 bases, 12 bases remained unmatched. This CDR3 reads CASSAGHGRGAQYF. In nucleotides, the CDR3 is TGTGCCAGCAGCGCCGGACACGGCCGGGGGGCCCAGTACTTC. Using reference TRBV5-6 and TRBJ2-5 for the parts outside the CDR3, the full variable domain is DAGVTQSPTHLIKTRGQQVTLRCSPKSGHDTVSWYQQALGQGPQFIFQYYEEEERQRGNFPDRFSGHQFPNYSSELNVNALLLGDSALYLCASSAGHGRGAQYFGPGTRLLVL.

This clone was seen once. This chain joins TRBV10-1 and TRBJ2-2, with D perhaps TRBD2 (6 bases). Deletions cut 6 bases from V and 6 bases from J, with 20 bases between. The CDR3 is 16 residues long. The germline CDR1 and CDR2 sequences are WNHNN and SYGVQD (reference sequence). CDR3 residues: CASSKTGLPIAGELFF. The CDR3, as DNA: TGCGCCAGCAGCAAGACGGGACTGCCAATAGCCGGGGAGCTGTTTTTT.

The V call is TRBV11-2, the J call TRBJ1-2; 8 nucleotides agree with TRBD1. This CDR3 is 14 amino acids long. Germline-derived CDR1 and CDR2 are SGHAT and FQNNGV. Trimming at V came to 2 bases and at J to 3 bases, leaving 2 bases not matched to a gene. The CDR3 nucleotides read TGTGCCAGCAGCTTAACGGACAGGGACTATGGCTACACCTTC. Translation: CASSLTDRDYGYTF.

The gene calls are TRBV12-5 and TRBJ2-7, with unresolved D. The CDR3 consists of 14 residues. CDR1 and CDR2 (germline): LGHNT, FRNRAP. The V end lost 1 base, the J end lost 5 bases, and 12 bases lay between the germline ends. The CDR3 loop is CASGLAHSGHEQYF. CDR3 bases: TGTGCTAGTGGTTTGGCCCATAGTGGTCACGAGCAGTACTTC.

The V and J genes are TRBV7-9 and TRBJ1-2; 9 positions match TRBD1. The CDR3 is 16 amino acids. V trimming: 5 bases; J trimming: 8 bases; junction bases outside the gene matches: 15. Germline assignment: CDR1 SEHNR and CDR2 FQNEAQ (reference sequence). CDR3: CASSLGQGPSGKGYTF. The CDR3 DNA follows: TGTGCCAGCAGCCTTGGACAGGGGCCCTCCGGAAAGGGCTACACCTTC.

The rearrangement joins TRBV5-1 to TRBJ1-6; TRBD1 might be the D (5 bases). The V gene's germline CDR1 is SGHRS and CDR2 YFSETQ. Trimming removed 0 bases at V and 7 bases at J, with 11 bases between. The CDR3 sequence is 15 residues long. CDR3: CASSLAQGLNSPLHF. For the CDR3, the DNA is TGCGCCAGCAGCTTGGCTCAGGGACTCAATTCACCCCTCCACTTT.

The chain employs TRBV7-2 and TRBJ1-1; D may be TRBD1 (6 bases). The CDR3 length is 14 residues. V shed 4 bases and J shed 4 bases, with 13 bases lying between them. Looked up from germline, CDR1 is SGHTA and CDR2 is FQGNSA. CDR3: CASSSMTGLTEAFF. As DNA, the CDR3 is TGTGCCAGCAGCTCTATGACAGGTCTCACTGAAGCTTTCTTT.

This chain links TRBV5-1 with TRBJ2-6; maybe TRBD2 (5 bases). V was trimmed by 5 bases and J by 0 bases, leaving 21 bases between them. The CDR3 spans 19 residues. The germline gives CDR1 SGHRS, CDR2 YFSETQ. CDR3: CASRTTGSNRGSGANVLTF. Written as DNA, the CDR3 is TGCGCCAGCAGGACCACCGGTAGTAACCGGGGCTCTGGGGCCAACGTCCTGACTTTC.

This chain joins TRBV7-9 and TRBJ2-3; 7 nucleotides line up with TRBD1. CDR1 and CDR2 (germline): SEHNR, FQNEAQ (reference sequence). The CDR3 runs to 11 residues. V trimming: 11 bases; J trimming: 8 bases; junction bases outside the gene matches: 7. CDR3 amino acids: CADREGVTQYF. The CDR3 coding sequence is TGTGCCGACAGGGAAGGAGTTACGCAGTATTTT.

The rearrangement links TRBV6-5 to TRBJ2-3; D remains unclear. The CDR3 loop spans 12 amino acids. V shed 4 bases and J shed 1 base, with 3 bases lying between them. Germline V gene data show CDR1 as MNHEY and CDR2 as SVGAGI. CDR3 nucleotides: TGTGCCAGCAGTTCAGGCACAGATACGCAGTATTTT. Translating it yields CASSSGTDTQYF.

V and J are TRBV6-5 and TRBJ2-6; D perhaps matches TRBD2 (5 bases). The CDR3 loop spans 15 amino acids. V was clipped by 4 bases and J by 4 bases, with 11 bases between them. Germline-derived CDR1 and CDR2 are MNHEY and SVGAGI. The DNA for the CDR3 is TGTGCCAGCAGTTCTGGAGGATCCGGGGCCAACGTCCTGACTTTC. Translating gives CASSSGGSGANVLTF.

The chain is built from TRBV5-1 and TRBJ2-3, with TRBD1 matching over 9 bases. Germline CDR1 is SGHRS and CDR2 is YFSETQ. The CDR3 sequence is 14 residues long. V was clipped by 4 bases and J by 3 bases; unmatched bases: 3. The CDR3 is CASSMGQGTDTQYF. CDR3 bases: TGCGCCAGCAGCATGGGACAGGGAACAGATACGCAGTATTTT.

This clone was observed a single time. The rearrangement joins TRBV7-2 to TRBJ2-1; 10 bases match TRBD2. The CDR3 is 15 residues long. Germline CDR1 reads SGHTA; CDR2 reads FQGNSA. V lost 1 base, J lost 6 bases, and 3 bases stayed unmatched. CDR3 DNA sequence: TGTGCCAGCAGCTTAGAGTTAGCGGGAGGCAATGAGCAGTTCTTC. Its translation: CASSLELAGGNEQFF.

The CDR3 loop reads CASKEGLASTDTQYF. The CDR3 DNA sequence: TGCGCCAGCAAAGAAGGGCTAGCAAGCACAGATACGCAGTATTTT. The rearrangement uses TRBV5-1 and TRBJ2-3; the D gene is possibly TRBD2 (5 bases). Germline V gene data show CDR1 as SGHRS and CDR2 as YFSETQ. V lost 6 bases, J lost 0 bases, and 14 bases lay in between. The CDR3 has 15 amino acids.

This chain joins TRBV30 and TRBJ2-7; 8 bases map to TRBD1. The better agreement between TRBJ2-1 and the DNA end casts doubt on the J call. The germline CDR1 and CDR2 sequences are GTSNPN and SVGIG (reference sequence). The CDR3 is made up of 15 amino acids. CDR3 coding DNA: TGTGCCTGGAGTGTACCAGGGGGCGGCCACTACGAGCAGTTCTTC. It codes for CAWSVPGGGHYEQFF.

The gene calls are TRBV5-1 and TRBJ1-6, with 7 nucleotides matching TRBD1. The germline gives CDR1 SGHRS, CDR2 YFSETQ. The V segment lost 3 bases and the J segment 5 bases; nucleotides outside the gene matches: 8. The CDR3 has 16 amino acids. This CDR3 reads CASSWAGTADNSPLHF. The CDR3 nucleotides are TGCGCCAGCAGCTGGGCCGGGACAGCAGATAATTCACCCCTCCACTTT.

This chain links TRBV5-6 with TRBJ1-1; D is ambiguous. The V gene's germline CDR1 is SGHDT and CDR2 YYEEEE. V gave up 0 bases and J gave up 2 bases, with 11 bases separating them. This CDR3 is built from 15 residues. The CDR3: CASSLGYRLNTEAFF. The DNA for the CDR3 is TGTGCCAGCAGCTTGGGGTACAGACTAAACACTGAAGCTTTCTTT.

Details on this clone: The junction shows a germline mismatch at one end, possibly a read error. The rearrangement uses TRBV2 and TRBJ1-5; D remains unclear. The CDR3 runs 12 residues. Germline CDR1 reads SNHLY; CDR2 reads FYNNEI. CDR3 region: CASSEERRRADF. The DNA of the CDR3 is TGTGCCAGCAGTGAAGAGAGGCGGAGGGCTGATTTT.

The chain employs TRBV30 and TRBJ2-1; no reliable D call. Germline assignment: CDR1 GTSNPN and CDR2 SVGIG (reference sequence). This CDR3 spans 13 amino acids. V was cut by 5 bases and J by 6 bases, with 14 bases left in between. The CDR3 sequence: CAWGQININEQFF. The CDR3 bases are TGTGCCTGGGGCCAGATAAACATCAATGAGCAGTTCTTC.

V usage is TRBV10-3 and J usage is TRBJ2-7; 8 nucleotides line up with TRBD1. The ends lost 0 bases at V and 0 bases at J; junction bases unmatched: 4. The CDR3 extends over 16 amino acids. Germline V lookup: CDR1 ENHRY, CDR2 SYGVKD. The CDR3 protein is CAISESPGGSSYEQYF. The CDR3 DNA follows: TGTGCCATCAGTGAGTCTCCAGGGGGCAGCTCCTACGAGCAGTACTTC.

The V call is TRBV9, the J call TRBJ1-6; weak D call: TRBD1 (6 bases). This CDR3 is 19 amino acids long. Germline CDR1 SGDLS, CDR2 YYNGEE. V lost 3 bases, J lost 10 bases, and 29 bases lay in between. Written as DNA, the CDR3 is TGTGCCAGCAGCGGTACATCAATAGGGGCTAGACAGGAGGTATCACCCCTCCACTTT. Translation: CASSGTSIGARQEVSPLHF.

This clone was observed a handful of times. J is TRBJ2-1 and V is TRBV5-5; perhaps TRBD2 as D (6 bases). Germline values: CDR1 SGHKS, CDR2 YYEKEE (reference sequence). This CDR3 is 13 amino acids long. Trimming took off 7 bases at V and 4 bases at J, with 12 bases between the two ends. CDR3 protein: CASGLGGYNEQFF. CDR3 DNA sequence: TGTGCCAGCGGCCTCGGGGGATACAATGAGCAGTTCTTC.

The chain joins TRBV10-3 to TRBJ1-5; 8 bases match TRBD1. This CDR3 is 16 amino acids long. Germline CDR1 is ENHRY and CDR2 is SYGVKD. J was trimmed by 0 bases and V by 3 bases; bases with no gene match: 4. CDR3 bases: TGTGCCATCAGTGAAGGGGACAGGTATAGCAATCAGCCCCAGCATTTT. Translation gives CAISEGDRYSNQPQHF.

CDR3 coding DNA: TGTGCCAGCAGCTTAGAGTCAGGGCCGTGGGAGACCCAGTACTTC. Translating gives CASSLESGPWETQYF. The chain has TRBV7-2 and TRBJ2-5, with TRBD1 as a possible D gene (5 bases). The germline V gene encodes CDR1 SGHTA and CDR2 FQGNSA. This CDR3 has 15 amino acids. The germline V and J ends were trimmed by 1 base and 5 bases, with 14 bases remaining between them.

This rearrangement joins TRBV18 to TRBJ1-5; D call uncertain. Trimming removed 4 bases from V and 1 base from J, with 8 bases in between. The CDR3 loop spans 14 amino acids. Germline V CDR1 and CDR2: KGHSH, LQKENI. CDR3 nucleotides: TGTGCCAGCTCACTGGGCTCGAGCAATCAGCCCCAGCATTTT. Amino acids: CASSLGSSNQPQHF. Using reference TRBV18 and TRBJ1-5 for the parts outside the CDR3, the full variable domain is NAGVMQNPRHLVRRRGQEARLRCSPMKGHSHVYWYRQLPEEGLKFMVYLQKENIIDESGMPKERFSAEFPKEGPSILRIQQVVRGDSAAYFCASSLGSSNQPQHFGDGTRLSIL.

The chain has TRBV9 and TRBJ1-2, with 10 nucleotides matching TRBD1. This CDR3 region has 15 residues. Germline V gene sequence: CDR1 SGDLS, CDR2 YYNGEE. V lost 4 bases and J lost 8; bases outside the gene matches: 11. The CDR3 coding sequence is TGTGCCAGCAGCCCAAGACAGGGGGCGCCGATCGGCTACACCTTC. Its protein product is CASSPRQGAPIGYTF. Looking up the rest from reference TRBV9 and TRBJ1-2 gives the full variable domain: DSGVTQTPKHLITATGQRVTLRCSPRSGDLSVYWYQQSLDQGLQFLIQYYNGEERAKGNILERFSAQQFPDLHSELNLSSLELGDSALYFCASSPRQGAPIGYTFGSGTRLTVV.

This clone was seen once. The chain recombines TRBV7-2 with TRBJ2-7; TRBD1 agrees at 9 bases. Trimming at V came to 5 bases and at J to 2 bases, leaving 7 bases not matched to a gene. The CDR3 extends over 15 amino acids. Germline values: CDR1 SGHTA, CDR2 FQGNSA. In DNA form, the CDR3 reads TGTGCCAGCAGCCAACCGGGACAGGGAACCTACGAGCAGTACTTC. Protein: CASSQPGQGTYEQYF. Based on the CDR3 plus reference TRBV7-2 and TRBJ2-7, the full variable domain is GAGVSQSPSNKVTEKGKDVELRCDPISGHTALYWYRQSLGQGLEFLIYFQGNSAPDKSGLPSDRFSAERTGGSVSTLTIQRTQQEDSAVYLCASSQPGQGTYEQYFGPGTRLTVT.

This clone was seen once. The genes are TRBV5-6 and TRBJ2-7; 9 bases line up with TRBD2. The germline V gene has CDR1 SGHDT and CDR2 YYEEEE. Losses at the gene ends were 5 bases for V and 3 bases for J; bases not matched to a gene: 12. CDR3 length equals 16 residues. The CDR3 sequence: CASSREDSGGNYEQYF. Written as DNA, the CDR3 is TGTGCCAGCAGTCGGGAAGATAGCGGGGGAAACTACGAGCAGTACTTC. Based on the CDR3 plus reference TRBV5-6 and TRBJ2-7, the full variable domain is DAGVTQSPTHLIKTRGQQVTLRCSPKSGHDTVSWYQQALGQGPQFIFQYYEEEERQRGNFPDRFSGHQFPNYSSELNVNALLLGDSALYLCASSREDSGGNYEQYFGPGTRLTVT.

This clone was found once. This sequence joins TRBV10-1 and TRBJ2-7; 10 nucleotides match TRBD2. The junction had 4 bases not matched to a gene; V was cut back by 5 bases and J by 3 bases. From germline, CDR1 is WNHNN and CDR2 SYGVQD (reference sequence). The CDR3 covers 14 residues. The CDR3 nucleotides read TGCGCCAGCAGTCCTAGCGGGGGAAACTACGAGCAGTACTTC. This encodes CASSPSGGNYEQYF.

The chain is built from TRBV11-3 and TRBJ2-3, with D maybe TRBD2 (5 bases). Germline V gives CDR1 SGHNT, CDR2 YENEEA. Trimming cost V 2 bases and J 2 bases, with 11 bases left between them. The CDR3 totals 15 residues. This chain's CDR3 is CASSLTGSPTDTQYF. CDR3 in DNA: TGTGCCAGCAGCTTAACGGGGAGTCCCACAGATACGCAGTATTTT.

This chain connects TRBV7-2 to TRBJ2-1; TRBD1 matches at 10 bases. The ends lost 5 bases at V and 5 bases at J; junction bases unmatched: 6. CDR1 and CDR2 (germline): SGHTA, FQGNSA. This CDR3 is built from 15 residues. CDR3 DNA sequence: TGTGCCAGCAGCCGTCCCGGGACAGGGGACAATGAGCAGTTCTTC. It yields the protein CASSRPGTGDNEQFF.